This TCR beta chain was obtained from a study of shared clonotypes between healthy human individuals. Study-wide findings and caveats: Estimated clonotype richness was generally higher in naive than memory subsets.

Generated by immunoSEQ multiplex PCR, the TCRdb table keeps only in-frame clones and is missing some. The sample includes millions of clones, approximately 95% of them seen just once. Germline trimming cut 2 bases from V and 5 bases from J; bases unmatched to any gene: 6. The CDR3 is 15 residues long. CDR1 is KGHSH, CDR2 LQKENI, per germline. As to this clone: The antigen is unknown.

The V gene is TRBV18, the J gene TRBJ2-7, with 10 nucleotides matching TRBD1. The TCR was taken from a man younger than 30 in good health. The sample comprised naive CD4+ T cells sorted from blood. Regarding subset: CD45RA+ positively selected. The CDR3 nucleotides read TGTGCCAGCTCACCAGCCGGGACAGGGGTCGACGAGCAGTACTTC. This codes for CASSPAGTGVDEQYF. Combining the CDR3 with reference TRBV18 and TRBJ2-7 gives the whole variable domain NAGVMQNPRHLVRRRGQEARLRCSPMKGHSHVYWYRQLPEEGLKFMVYLQKENIIDESGMPKERFSAEFPKEGPSILRIQQVVRGDSAAYFCASSPAGTGVDEQYFGPGTRLTVT.